The 28 T cell receptor beta chains reported below all come from one sample, sequenced in a study of cytomegalovirus exposure and HLA in healthy donors. Amplification used 60 Vbeta primers and 13 Jbeta primers. The repertoire was sequenced with immunoSEQ multiplex PCR; TCRdb's copy has only in-frame clones and lacks some. The table includes 150,000 to 200,000 clones, around nine tenths detected once. The sample was PBMCs. These receptors all come from a woman in her twenties or thirties in good health and CMV-seronegative.

V gene TRBV5-4 combines with J gene TRBJ2-5; D is uncertain. The J call may not be correct, given that the DNA end is closer to TRBJ2-7. Germline V lookup: CDR1 SGHNT, CDR2 YYREEE (reference sequence). The CDR3 totals 13 residues. CDR3 DNA sequence: TGTGCCAGCAGCTTCGACTCCCCCTACGAGCAGTACTTC. Encoded protein: CASSFDSPYEQYF.

V and J are TRBV5-1 and TRBJ1-1; D gene uncertain. The CDR3 spans 15 residues. Germline lookup yields CDR1 SGHRS and CDR2 YFSETQ. Trimming took 4 bases from V and 4 from J, leaving 17 bases between them. The CDR3 region is CASSESALSSTEAFF. The DNA for the CDR3 is TGCGCCAGCAGCGAGAGCGCCTTATCTAGCACTGAAGCTTTCTTT.

The chain links TRBV27 to TRBJ2-7; 10 nucleotides match TRBD1. The length of the CDR3 is 15 residues. The germline CDR1 and CDR2 sequences are MNHEY and SMNVEV (reference sequence). The J segment lost 3 bases and the V segment lost 4 bases, leaving 6 bases of the junction unmatched. CDR3 protein: CASSSTGGGSYEQYF. In nucleotides, the CDR3 is TGTGCCAGCAGTTCGACAGGGGGCGGTAGCTACGAGCAGTACTTC.

The rearrangement uses TRBV6-6 and TRBJ2-3, with a weak D call TRBD1 (5 bases). Trimming left V 0 bases short and J 2 bases short, with 6 bases between. The V gene's germline CDR1 is MNHNY and CDR2 SVGAGI (reference sequence). The length of the CDR3 is 14 residues. CDR3 loop: CASSYSGPTDTQYF. The CDR3 bases are TGTGCCAGCAGTTACTCGGGGCCCACAGATACGCAGTATTTT.

The rearrangement links TRBV10-1 to TRBJ1-1; 10 bases align to TRBD1. V lost 3 bases and J lost 1; bases outside the gene matches: 8. This CDR3 contains 17 residues. The germline CDR1 and CDR2 sequences are WNHNN and SYGVQD (reference sequence). The chain's CDR3 is CASSDRDRGIKNTEAFF. Written as DNA, the CDR3 is TGCGCCAGCAGTGACCGGGACAGGGGTATAAAGAACACTGAAGCTTTCTTT.

This clone appeared once. The chain combines TRBV5-1 with TRBJ1-2, with 11 bases lining up with TRBD1. The V and J ends lost 4 bases and 8 bases, in that order; junction bases with no gene match: 10. Germline V gene lookup returns CDR1 SGHRS and CDR2 YFSETQ. This CDR3 has 15 residues. CDR3 region: CASSNRTGGAWGYTF. DNA for the CDR3: TGCGCCAGCAGCAACCGGACAGGGGGCGCGTGGGGCTACACCTTC.

In its sample, this clone was seen a few times. The rearrangement joins TRBV10-2 to TRBJ1-1, with 8 positions matching TRBD1. There are 15 residues in the CDR3. Germline CDR1 is WSHSY and CDR2 is SAAADI. Losses at the gene ends were 4 bases for V and 3 bases for J; bases not matched to a gene: 7. The CDR3 coding sequence is TGCGCCAGCAGTGCCGGGACAGGCAGCCACACTGAAGCTTTCTTT. Encoded protein: CASSAGTGSHTEAFF.

The chain uses TRBV29-1 and TRBJ2-3; 12 bases match TRBD2. Losses at the gene ends were 8 bases for V and 4 bases for J; bases not matched to a gene: 10. CDR3 size: 15 residues. Germline loops: CDR1 SQVTM, CDR2 ANQGSEA. CDR3 in amino acids: CSSKGLAGWADTQYF. The CDR3 DNA reads TGCAGCTCAAAAGGACTAGCGGGATGGGCAGATACGCAGTATTTT.

The chain couples TRBV11-3 to TRBJ2-1; 7 nucleotides align to TRBD2. Germline values: CDR1 SGHNT, CDR2 YENEEA. J gave up 0 bases and V 1 base, and 0 bases lay outside the gene matches. The CDR3 has 15 residues. CDR3 coding DNA: TGTGCCAGCAGCTTAGGCGGGGGCTCCTACAATGAGCAGTTCTTC. Translation gives CASSLGGGSYNEQFF.

The rearrangement links TRBV7-2 to TRBJ2-3; TRBD2 matches 8 bases. Trimming removed 0 bases from V and 4 bases from J; junction bases left unmatched: 6. This CDR3 region has 16 residues. CDR1 is SGHTA and CDR2 is FQGNSA in the germline V gene. This chain's CDR3 is CASSLAAGVVADTQYF. In DNA, the CDR3 is TGTGCCAGCAGCTTAGCAGCGGGGGTGGTCGCAGATACGCAGTATTTT.

The chain uses TRBV27 and TRBJ1-2, with D unresolved. The CDR3 extends over 15 amino acids. The V gene lost 4 bases and the J gene lost 4 bases, with 16 bases spanning the gap. Looked up from germline, CDR1 is MNHEY and CDR2 is SMNVEV (reference sequence). The CDR3 DNA sequence: TGTGCCAGCAGTTCCTCGGGATCTTCCTCCTATGGCTACACCTTC. Translated: CASSSSGSSSYGYTF.

This clone was observed a single time. The chain couples TRBV15 to TRBJ1-1; no clear D. The CDR3 has 16 amino acids. Looked up from germline, CDR1 is LNHNV and CDR2 is YYDKDF (reference sequence). Trimming stripped 0 bases from V and 5 bases from J, with 16 bases between. CDR3 sequence reads: CATSRELGTMGTEAFF. CDR3 sequence (DNA): TGTGCCACCAGCAGAGAACTAGGCACCATGGGGACTGAAGCTTTCTTT. The whole variable domain, remainder taken from reference TRBV15 and TRBJ1-1, is DAMVIQNPRYQVTQFGKPVTLSCSQTLNHNVMYWYQQKSSQAPKLLFHYYDKDFNNEADTPDNFQSRRPNTSFCFLDIRSPGLGDTAMYLCATSRELGTMGTEAFFGQGTRLTVV.

The chain joins TRBV5-1 to TRBJ2-5; 8 bases match TRBD2. Germline assignment: CDR1 SGHRS and CDR2 YFSETQ. Germline trimming cut 4 bases from V and 7 bases from J; bases unmatched to any gene: 12. The CDR3 is made up of 15 amino acids. CDR3 amino acids: CASSPSGGQKRTQYF. The CDR3, as DNA: TGCGCCAGCAGCCCCAGCGGGGGACAAAAAAGGACCCAGTACTTC.

This chain links TRBV10-3 with TRBJ2-1; 7 bases map to TRBD1. CDR1 ENHRY and CDR2 SYGVKD come from the germline V gene. Losses at the gene ends were 6 bases for V and 6 bases for J; bases not matched to a gene: 5. There are 13 residues in the CDR3. CDR3 nucleotide sequence: TGTGCCATCAGAGATTCAGGGGGCAATGAGCAGTTCTTC. Its translation: CAIRDSGGNEQFF.

The CDR3 DNA is TGTGCCAGTAGACCGAGGGGGACTGAAGCTTTCTTT. It is translated as CASRPRGTEAFF. V is TRBV19 and J is TRBJ1-1, with D possibly being TRBD1 (6 bases). The CDR3 is made up of 12 amino acids. With 6 bases removed from V and 5 bases from J, the gap between germline ends came to 10 bases. The germline CDR1 and CDR2 sequences are LNHDA and SQIVND (reference sequence).

This clone was recorded a few times. V usage is TRBV10-3 and J usage is TRBJ1-6; 8 nucleotides agree with TRBD1. V shed 10 bases, J shed 6 bases, and the junction held 11 bases outside the gene matches. Germline CDR1 and CDR2: ENHRY and SYGVKD. The length of the CDR3 is 15 residues. The CDR3 sequence is CATHGDRRPNSPLHF. CDR3 DNA: TGTGCCACCCACGGGGACAGGAGGCCTAATTCACCCCTCCACTTT.

This sequence joins TRBV23-1 and TRBJ1-5; possibly TRBD1 for D (5 bases). TRBV23-1 is recorded as an ORF, its role being uncertain. CDR3 size: 15 residues. Trimming took 3 bases from V and 6 from J, leaving 15 bases between them. Here the CDR3 DNA reads TGCGCCAGCAGTCAGGCGGGGGAAGGAGGTCAGCCCCAGCATTTT. It encodes CASSQAGEGGQPQHF.

CDR3 sequence: CASSPRMAGVGETQYF. The CDR3 nucleotides are TGTGCCAGCTCACCCCGGATGGCGGGAGTAGGAGAGACCCAGTACTTC. This sequence joins TRBV18 and TRBJ2-5; 7 bases match TRBD2. Germline V gene data show CDR1 as KGHSH and CDR2 as LQKENI. Trimming cost V 3 bases and J 4 bases; bases outside gene matches: 11. The CDR3 spans 16 residues.

The chain combines TRBV27 with TRBJ1-4, with 8 bases that match TRBD1. The CDR3 consists of 15 residues. CDR1 is MNHEY, CDR2 SMNVEV, per germline (reference sequence). V was pared by 6 bases and J by 0 bases, with 3 bases of the junction left unmatched. CDR3 DNA: TGTGCCAGCAGGGCAGGGGGCCCAACTAATGAAAAACTGTTTTTT. As protein: CASRAGGPTNEKLFF.

The chain links TRBV27 to TRBJ2-1, with a tentative D call TRBD1 (6 bases). V dropped 1 base and J dropped 2 bases, with 21 bases sitting between them. CDR1 is MNHEY, CDR2 SMNVEV, per germline (reference sequence). CDR3 size: 19 residues. Written as DNA, the CDR3 is TGTGCCAGCAGTTTATATCGGTCGTCTGAGCCAGGGGCCTACAATGAGCAGTTCTTC. Amino acid sequence: CASSLYRSSEPGAYNEQFF.

V usage is TRBV28 and J usage is TRBJ2-7; D is undetermined. Germline lookup yields CDR1 MDHEN and CDR2 SYDVKM. V lost 4 bases and J 3 bases, leaving 22 bases between the germline ends. The CDR3 is 17 residues long. In DNA, the CDR3 is TGTGCCAGCAGTTCTCTATTGGGCCACCCCCAAAGCTACGAGCAGTACTTC. Translation gives CASSSLLGHPQSYEQYF.

This sequence joins TRBV9 and TRBJ2-3; TRBD2 matches 10 bases. V trimming: 0 bases; J trimming: 5 bases; junction bases outside the gene matches: 6. The CDR3 is 16 amino acids. The germline V gene has CDR1 SGDLS and CDR2 YYNGEE. CDR3 sequence reads: CASSVAPSGGRDTQYF. CDR3 nucleotides: TGTGCCAGCAGCGTAGCGCCTAGCGGGGGCCGAGATACGCAGTATTTT.

The chain links TRBV7-2 to TRBJ2-1; 8 nucleotides line up with TRBD2. Trimming cost V 1 base and J 12 bases; bases outside gene matches: 11. In germline, CDR1 is SGHTA, CDR2 FQGNSA. The CDR3 runs 15 residues. The DNA of the CDR3 is TGTGCCAGCAGCTTAGGCCAGCGGGGGCCCTCAGGGCAGTTCTTC. The encoded protein is CASSLGQRGPSGQFF.

V is TRBV7-8 and J is TRBJ1-1; D possibly corresponds to TRBD1 (5 bases). Trimming stripped 1 base from V and 4 bases from J, with 7 bases between. CDR3 length equals 13 residues. The germline gives CDR1 SGHVS, CDR2 FQNEAQ. CDR3 sequence (DNA): TGTGCCAGCAGCTTAGGGGGCTCCACTGAAGCTTTCTTT. Translated, it gives CASSLGGSTEAFF.

The chain joins TRBV5-1 to TRBJ2-2, with 7 nucleotides matching TRBD1. This CDR3 contains 17 residues. The trim removed 4 bases at V and 1 base at J, leaving 10 bases unmatched. Germline V CDR1 and CDR2: SGHRS, YFSETQ. CDR3 region: CASSPGDRQKNTGELFF. Here the CDR3 DNA reads TGCGCCAGCAGCCCCGGGGACAGACAGAAGAACACCGGGGAGCTGTTTTTT.

This chain connects TRBV15 to TRBJ2-5, with D tentatively TRBD2 (5 bases). The CDR3 runs to 15 residues. The V and J ends lost 1 base and 5 bases respectively, with 14 bases between them. CDR1 is LNHNV and CDR2 is YYDKDF in the germline V gene (reference sequence). CDR3 in amino acids: CATSRGTTGTETQYF. Here the CDR3 DNA reads TGTGCCACCAGCAGAGGAACCACGGGAACGGAGACCCAGTACTTC.

V usage is TRBV13 and J usage is TRBJ1-2; 8 bases are shared with TRBD1. CDR3 length: 13 residues. Germline V CDR1 and CDR2: PRHDT, FYEKMQ (reference sequence). V trimming: 3 bases; J trimming: 8 bases; junction bases outside the gene matches: 5. CDR3 nucleotides: TGTGCCAGCAGCTTGGACAGGGATAGGGGCTACACCTTC. Translation: CASSLDRDRGYTF.

This clone is a singleton in its sample. The rearrangement links TRBV4-1 to TRBJ2-5, with D perhaps TRBD2 (6 bases). V dropped 0 bases and J dropped 4 bases, with 12 bases sitting between them. The CDR3 has 15 amino acids. In germline, CDR1 is MGHRA, CDR2 YSYEKL. The DNA of the CDR3 is TGCGCCAGCAGCCAAGAGGGGCGGGAAGGAGAGACCCAGTACTTC. Translation gives CASSQEGREGETQYF.